This is a list of T cell receptor beta chains from one sample in a study of shared clonotypes between healthy human individuals. This table comes from immunoSEQ multiplex PCR, and its TCRdb copy is limited to in-frame clones, with some not included. The sample carries millions of clones, 80% to 95% recorded once. Sequenced sample: naive CD4+ T cells from PBMCs. The receptor set was obtained from a man aged 18 to 30 in good health. Some clones in this sample may be carry-over from other donors' samples. Each CDR3 is given with its conserved first and last residue. D genes are given only for firm matches. Clone size is given for some rows only: seen once, a few or many times, or a class if the clone is expanded.

- TRBJ2-3 - TRBV5-6 TGTGCCAGCAAGGTAGCGGACACAGATACGCAGTATTTT CASKVADTDTQYF
- TRBJ1-1 - TRBV6-5 TGTGCCAGCAGGGCAGATACAATCACTGAAGCTTTCTTT CASRADTITEAFF
- TRBJ1-5 - TRBV28 TGTGCCAGCAGTTTATCCTCGGGACTGCTAAACAATCAGCCCCAGCATTTT CASSLSSGLLNNQPQHF
- TRBJ2-7 - TRBV5-1 TGCGCCAGCAGCTTCATCGGGGGTCCCCACGAGCAGTACTTC CASSFIGGPHEQYF
- TRBJ2-5 - TRBV30 TGTGCCCTTAACGGTGAGGCCCACGAGACCCAGTACTTC CALNGEAHETQYF
- TRBJ1-1 - TRBV10-2 TGCGCCAGCAAGCTCGGGACCACCACTGAAGCTTTCTTT CASKLGTTTEAFF
TRBD1 TRBJ2-4 once TRBV18 TGTGCCAGCTCACCACCAAGTAGACAGGGGATGGTCAAAAACATTCAGTACTTC CASSPPSRQGMVKNIQYF
- TRBJ1-1 - TRBV5-4 TGTGCCAGCAGCCCACTGGCAGGGGCCGTGAACACTGAAGCTTTCTTT CASSPLAGAVNTEAFF
- TRBJ1-2 - TRBV6-6 TGTGCCAGCAGTGGACAGTCAAACTATGGCTACACCTTC CASSGQSNYGYTF
TRBD1 TRBJ1-4 - TRBV30 TGTGCCTGGGGGGACAGGGGGCGTAGTGAAAAACTGTTTTTT CAWGDRGRSEKLFF
TRBD1 TRBJ2-3 - TRBV28 TGTGCCAGCAGCCGGACAGGGGCCACAGATACGCAGTATTTT CASSRTGATDTQYF
- TRBJ1-5 - TRBV6-1 TGTGCCAGCAGTGAAGGGGGCATTGATCGCAATCAGCCCCAGCATTTT CASSEGGIDRNQPQHF
- TRBJ1-1 - TRBV6-6 TGTGCCAGCAGTTACGAAGGGAGACAGGAAGCTTTCTTT CASSYEGRQEAFF
- TRBJ2-3 - TRBV5-1 TGCGCCAGCAGCGTAACTGCCGGGACTGTAACCTTTACAGATACGCAGTATTTT CASSVTAGTVTFTDTQYF
- TRBJ1-1 - TRBV29-1 TGCAGCTTAAAGGGGAGTCTGAACACTGAAGCTTTCTTT CSLKGSLNTEAFF
TRBD2 TRBJ2-1 - TRBV7-9 TGTGCCAGCAGCCCACGGACTAGCGGGAGAATGAACGATGAGCAGTTCTTC CASSPRTSGRMNDEQFF
TRBD1 TRBJ1-2 - TRBV25-1 TGTGCCAGCAGTGAGGCGGGACAGGTCGGCGGCTACACCTTC CASSEAGQVGGYTF
- TRBJ1-1 - TRBV11-2 TGTGCCAGCAGCTTAGGGGGGATGAACACTGAAGCTTTCTTT CASSLGGMNTEAFF
- TRBJ1-5 - TRBV4-2 TGTGCCAGCAGCCAAGGAAGCAATCAGCCCCAGCATTTT CASSQGSNQPQHF
- TRBJ2-7 - TRBV30 TGTGCCTGGAGTGACCCGGCGGGTCCCTACGAGCAGTACTTC CAWSDPAGPYEQYF
TRBD1 TRBJ1-2 once TRBV11-2 TGTGCCAGCAGCTGGGACCTACAGGGGAGGGATGGCTACACCTTC CASSWDLQGRDGYTF
- TRBJ1-2 - TRBV18 TGTGCCAGCTCACCGACGGGCAGGGGTCTCTATGGCTACACCTTC CASSPTGRGLYGYTF
TRBD1 TRBJ1-2 - TRBV28 TGTGCCAGCAGCAGGACAGGGGCGAACTATGGCTACACCTTC CASSRTGANYGYTF
- TRBJ2-7 - TRBV28 TGTGCCAGCGGGGCGCACTACGAGCAGTACTTC CASGAHYEQYF
TRBD1 TRBJ1-2 - TRBV5-1 TGCGCCAGCACCGGGACAGGGGATAACTATGGCTACACCTTC CASTGTGDNYGYTF
- TRBJ2-5 - TRBV28 TGTGCCAGCAGTCTCAGCAGTCTTCAAGAGACCCAGTACTTC CASSLSSLQETQYF
TRBD2 TRBJ2-7 - TRBV27 TGTGCCAGCAGTCCGCGATCTCTAGCGGGAGGCTCCTACGAGCAGTACTTC CASSPRSLAGGSYEQYF
- TRBJ2-3 - TRBV5-1 TGCGCCAGCAGCCAACAGGGTTTGGAGACAGATACGCAGTATTTT CASSQQGLETDTQYF
TRBD1 TRBJ1-1 - TRBV7-9 TGTGCCAGCACCCTGTGGAAGGGGGCTGGAAACACTGAAGCTTTCTTT CASTLWKGAGNTEAFF
TRBD2 TRBJ2-7 - TRBV7-9 TGTGCCAGCAGCCGCGGACTAGCGGGGGCCTCCTACGAGCAGTACTTC CASSRGLAGASYEQYF
- TRBJ2-1 once TRBV7-8 TGTGCCAGCAGCTTAGCTAGGACCCTCTCCAATGAGCAGTTCTTC CASSLARTLSNEQFF
TRBD1 TRBJ2-2 - TRBV9 TGTGCCAGCCAGGGACAGGGTCCAAATTCGAACACCGGGGAGCTGTTTTTT CASQGQGPNSNTGELFF
- TRBJ2-6 - TRBV27 TGTGCCAGCAGTTTATCGTGGCGACCAACCTCTGGGGCCAACGTCCTGACTTTC CASSLSWRPTSGANVLTF
- TRBJ1-4 - TRBV18 TGTGCCAGCTCACCCCGCCGACAGGAAAAACTGTTTTTT CASSPRRQEKLFF
TRBD1 TRBJ2-2 - TRBV18 TGTGCCAGCTCACCACGGACAGGGGAAGGGGAGCTGTTTTTT CASSPRTGEGELFF
- TRBJ2-3 - TRBV27 TGTGCCAGCAGTTTAGTTGCCAGTTTCGGCACAGATACGCAGTATTTT CASSLVASFGTDTQYF
- TRBJ1-5 - TRBV15 TGTGCCACCAGCAGAGATTTCGAGGGTTCAGGACAGCCCCAGCATTTT CATSRDFEGSGQPQHF
- TRBJ2-5 - TRBV11-3 TGTGCCAGCAGCCAGGACGGGACCACCCGGTACTTC CASSQDGTTRYF
- TRBJ2-7 - TRBV4-2 TGTGCCAGCAGCCCACATACTAGTGGAACCTACGAGCAGTACTTC CASSPHTSGTYEQYF
- TRBJ2-4 - TRBV10-3 TGTGCCATCAGTGAGCCAGGGGTAGCCAAAAACATTCAGTACTTC CAISEPGVAKNIQYF
TRBD2 TRBJ2-1 - TRBV9 TGTGCCAGCAGCGTAGGCGGGGGAGTATCCTACAATGAGCAGTTCTTC CASSVGGGVSYNEQFF
- TRBJ2-7 - TRBV30 TGTGCCTGGAGCGGACCTATATCCTACGAGCAGTACTTC CAWSGPISYEQYF
TRBD2 TRBJ2-3 - TRBV2 TGTGCCAGCAGTGGGACTAGCCGGGTGGATACGCAGTATTTT CASSGTSRVDTQYF
- TRBJ1-1 once TRBV5-4 TGTGCCAGCAGCGAGGTGTTTTCCACTGAAGCTTTCTTT CASSEVFSTEAFF